One and the same sample provided the 2 T cell receptor beta chains below, sequenced in a study of T-cell reconstitution after alpha-beta-depleted transplantation in children. Library preparation (for TCRbeta) was performed with unique molecular identifiers. TCRdb independently ran MiXCR on the PCR reads; one entry per CDR3 protein. Among almost 250,000 distinct CDR3 sequences, roughly 26% were seen once, and the ten largest hold about 2.6%. The sequencing here drew on PBMCs, taken before TCRalphabeta/CD19-depleted stem cell transplant. Receptor source: a girl aged 2-10 years with Fanconi anemia, due to receive a stem cell transplant.

The chain links TRBV20-1 to TRBJ2-1; 11 bases match TRBD2. The J segment lost 10 bases and the V segment lost 5 bases, leaving 10 bases of the junction unmatched. Per the germline V gene, CDR1 is DFQATT and CDR2 is SNEGSKA (reference sequence). The CDR3 length is 14 residues. In DNA, the CDR3 is TGCAGTGCTGATTCTAGCGGGAGGTTTAACGAGCAGTTCTTC. Residues: CSADSSGRFNEQFF.

A few counts support this clonotype. The chain uses TRBV12-3 or TRBV12-4 and TRBJ2-1; D is ambiguous. There are 13 residues in the CDR3. Trimming shortened V by 6 bases and J by 4 bases, and 10 bases separated the two germline ends. CDR3 nucleotide sequence: TGTGCCAGCAGAAAGGGCCCGTACAATGAGCAGTTCTTC. Translation: CASRKGPYNEQFF.